The rows below give T cell receptor beta chains drawn from one sample of a study of Ad26.COV2.S vaccination and SARS-CoV-2 variants. TCRdb's table, derived via immunoSEQ multiplex PCR, lists solely in-frame clones and lacks some. The sample contains around 450,000 clones, roughly 88% of which appear only once. The input for sequencing was peripheral blood, taken in a trial of Ad26.COV2.S vaccine versus placebo. Every receptor here comes from a person aged 18-60 years who received the Ad26.COV2.S COVID-19 vaccine or a placebo. Each CDR3 is given with its conserved first and last residue. D genes are given only for firm matches. For some rows the clone size is stated as once, few or many, or as a class when expanded; others skip it.

J gene: TRBJ2-5
V gene: TRBV2
clone size: -
D gene: TRBD1
CDR3 DNA: TGTGCCAGCAGCTGGGACAGGCGGGAAGCGGAGACCCAGTACTTC
CDR3 protein: CASSWDRREAETQYF

J gene: TRBJ2-2
V gene: TRBV19
clone size: -
D gene: TRBD1
CDR3 DNA: TGTGCCAGTAGCCTAGGGGGCCCGGCGGCGGGCGGGGAGCTGTTTTTT
CDR3 protein: CASSLGGPAAGGELFF

J gene: TRBJ2-5
V gene: TRBV4-1
clone size: -
D gene: TRBD2
CDR3 DNA: TGCGCCAGCAGCCACCTAGCGGGGGTAAGAGAGACCCAGTACTTC
CDR3 protein: CASSHLAGVRETQYF

J gene: TRBJ2-1
V gene: TRBV6-1
clone size: -
D gene: -
CDR3 DNA: TGTGCCAGCAGTGCCACACACAGGGAGCCCTACAATGAGCAGTTCTTC
CDR3 protein: CASSATHREPYNEQFF

J gene: TRBJ2-2
V gene: TRBV5-5
clone size: once
D gene: TRBD2
CDR3 DNA: TGTGCCAGCAGCACCACTAGCGGGGGGACCGGGGAGCTGTTTTTT
CDR3 protein: CASSTTSGGTGELFF

J gene: TRBJ2-7
V gene: TRBV7-9
clone size: -
D gene: -
CDR3 DNA: TGTGCCAGCAGCACGGAGGGGGCAAGGTTCTACGAGCAGTACTTC
CDR3 protein: CASSTEGARFYEQYF

J gene: TRBJ1-5
V gene: TRBV7-9
clone size: few
D gene: -
CDR3 DNA: TGTGCCAGCAGTTTGGGTAGGGGTCAGCCCCAGCATTTT
CDR3 protein: CASSLGRGQPQHF

J gene: TRBJ1-1
V gene: TRBV25-1
clone size: -
D gene: -
CDR3 DNA: TGTGCCAGCAGTGAATCGCTGATATTGGGGGATACTGAAGCTTTCTTT
CDR3 protein: CASSESLILGDTEAFF

J gene: TRBJ2-7
V gene: TRBV18
clone size: -
D gene: TRBD1
CDR3 DNA: TGTGCCAGCAGCCCGGGACAGGCAACCGAGCAGTACTTC
CDR3 protein: CASSPGQATEQYF

J gene: TRBJ2-1
V gene: TRBV19
clone size: once
D gene: TRBD2
CDR3 DNA: TGTGCCAGTAGTATAGAGCCTAGCGGGTACAATGAGCAGTTCTTC
CDR3 protein: CASSIEPSGYNEQFF

J gene: TRBJ1-2
V gene: TRBV12-3/TRBV12-4
clone size: -
D gene: TRBD1
CDR3 DNA: TGTGCCAGCACCCTTCTTCAGGGGGCTGGCTACACCTTC
CDR3 protein: CASTLLQGAGYTF

J gene: TRBJ2-1
V gene: TRBV19
clone size: -
D gene: TRBD1
CDR3 DNA: TGTGCCAGTAGAAGGGGACAGGGGTCCACTTACTCCTACAATGAGCAGTTCTTC
CDR3 protein: CASRRGQGSTYSYNEQFF

J gene: TRBJ2-5
V gene: TRBV19
clone size: -
D gene: TRBD1
CDR3 DNA: TGTGCCAGTAGTAAGGGACAGCAAGAGACCCAGTACTTC
CDR3 protein: CASSKGQQETQYF

J gene: TRBJ1-6
V gene: TRBV3-1/TRBV3-2
clone size: -
D gene: TRBD1
CDR3 DNA: TGTGCCAGCAGCCGGGACAGGGGATATTCACCCCTCCACTTT
CDR3 protein: CASSRDRGYSPLHF

J gene: TRBJ2-7
V gene: TRBV24-1
clone size: -
D gene: -
CDR3 DNA: TGTGCCACCAGTGATAGCAGGGGGGGAGTCTACGAGCAGTACTTC
CDR3 protein: CATSDSRGGVYEQYF

J gene: TRBJ2-3
V gene: TRBV10-3
clone size: -
D gene: -
CDR3 DNA: TGTGCCATCAGCCCCCGAGCTAGCACAGATACGCAGTATTTT
CDR3 protein: CAISPRASTDTQYF

J gene: TRBJ1-6
V gene: TRBV7-2
clone size: -
D gene: -
CDR3 DNA: TGTGCCAGCAGTTATATTAGGGGGGCGGTTGGAAAGAGGAATTCACCCCTCCACTTT
CDR3 protein: CASSYIRGAVGKRNSPLHF

J gene: TRBJ2-5
V gene: TRBV4-1
clone size: -
D gene: -
CDR3 DNA: TGCGCCAGCAGCCAAGACGCAGGGAGAAAAGAGACCCAGTACTTC
CDR3 protein: CASSQDAGRKETQYF

J gene: TRBJ2-3
V gene: TRBV19
clone size: -
D gene: -
CDR3 DNA: TGTGCCAGTAGTATAGGGGAGGAAAGCGCGACAGATACGCAGTATTTT
CDR3 protein: CASSIGEESATDTQYF

J gene: TRBJ2-3
V gene: TRBV25-1
clone size: -
D gene: -
CDR3 DNA: TGTGCCAGCAGTGAATATTATAGGGGCCGGACAGATACGCAGTATTTT
CDR3 protein: CASSEYYRGRTDTQYF

J gene: TRBJ1-4
V gene: TRBV19
clone size: -
D gene: -
CDR3 DNA: TGTGCCAGTAGTCCAAGGGGATTGTCTCTGAATGAAAAACTGTTTTTT
CDR3 protein: CASSPRGLSLNEKLFF

J gene: TRBJ1-3
V gene: TRBV5-8
clone size: -
D gene: -
CDR3 DNA: TGTGCCAGCAGCTTGGAGGCAGGGGCTGGAAACACCATATATTTT
CDR3 protein: CASSLEAGAGNTIYF

J gene: TRBJ1-4
V gene: TRBV7-8
clone size: -
D gene: TRBD1
CDR3 DNA: TGTGCCAGCAGTCTTGGACAGGGGGCGAGTGAAAAACTGTTTTTT
CDR3 protein: CASSLGQGASEKLFF

J gene: TRBJ2-7
V gene: TRBV9
clone size: -
D gene: TRBD1
CDR3 DNA: TGTGCCAGCAGCTACGGGACAGGAGCGTTCTACGAGCAGTACTTC
CDR3 protein: CASSYGTGAFYEQYF

J gene: TRBJ1-2
V gene: TRBV9
clone size: -
D gene: TRBD1
CDR3 DNA: TGTGCCAGCAGCGTAGAGGTTGCAGGGGGCGATGGCTACACCTTC
CDR3 protein: CASSVEVAGGDGYTF

J gene: TRBJ2-7
V gene: TRBV5-1
clone size: -
D gene: TRBD2
CDR3 DNA: TGCGCCAGCAGCTTGGCCGGGGGGGACTACGAGCAGTACTTC
CDR3 protein: CASSLAGGDYEQYF

J gene: TRBJ2-7
V gene: TRBV6-5
clone size: -
D gene: -
CDR3 DNA: TGTGCCAGCAGTTACACCTATAGAAGGGACGAGCAGTACTTC
CDR3 protein: CASSYTYRRDEQYF

J gene: TRBJ1-2
V gene: TRBV30
clone size: -
D gene: -
CDR3 DNA: TGTGCCTGGAGTGTACTTCTGGGAACCTATGGCTACACCTTC
CDR3 protein: CAWSVLLGTYGYTF

J gene: TRBJ2-7
V gene: TRBV6-6
clone size: -
D gene: TRBD1
CDR3 DNA: TGTGCCAGCAGTTACGTCCCGGACAGGGGCTACGAGCAGTACTTC
CDR3 protein: CASSYVPDRGYEQYF

J gene: TRBJ2-3
V gene: TRBV5-6
clone size: once
D gene: -
CDR3 DNA: TGTGCCAGCAGCTCAGGGCGTGTGAGGTTGTCAGATACGCAGTATTTT
CDR3 protein: CASSSGRVRLSDTQYF

J gene: TRBJ2-3
V gene: TRBV4-3
clone size: -
D gene: -
CDR3 DNA: TGCGCCAGCAGCCAAGTGACCCCCACCCACACAGATACGCAGTATTTT
CDR3 protein: CASSQVTPTHTDTQYF

J gene: TRBJ2-2
V gene: TRBV5-1
clone size: -
D gene: TRBD2
CDR3 DNA: TGCGCCAGCAGCTTGGCCTGGCGGGGGAGGAACACCGGGGAGCTGTTTTTT
CDR3 protein: CASSLAWRGRNTGELFF

J gene: TRBJ2-5
V gene: TRBV2
clone size: -
D gene: TRBD1
CDR3 DNA: TGTGCCAGCAGAGTTTACAGGGGCGAGGAGACCCAGTACTTC
CDR3 protein: CASRVYRGEETQYF

J gene: TRBJ2-7
V gene: TRBV5-1
clone size: -
D gene: TRBD2
CDR3 DNA: TGCGCCAGCAGCCCTTTTAGCGGGGGGGCCTACGAGCAGTACTTC
CDR3 protein: CASSPFSGGAYEQYF

J gene: TRBJ2-7
V gene: TRBV7-9
clone size: once
D gene: -
CDR3 DNA: TGTGCCAGCAGCCGCAAGTCGGCGGGACCACCTCTCGAGCAGTACTTC
CDR3 protein: CASSRKSAGPPLEQYF

J gene: TRBJ2-5
V gene: TRBV9
clone size: once
D gene: -
CDR3 DNA: TGTGCCAGCAGCGTAGGGAGAGCGGCCGAGGGAGAGACCCAGTACTTC
CDR3 protein: CASSVGRAAEGETQYF

J gene: TRBJ1-1
V gene: TRBV19
clone size: -
D gene: TRBD1
CDR3 DNA: TGTGCCAGTAGTGGGAGGCAGGGGGCATCGAACACTGAAGCTTTCTTT
CDR3 protein: CASSGRQGASNTEAFF

J gene: TRBJ2-3
V gene: TRBV4-3
clone size: -
D gene: -
CDR3 DNA: TGCGCCAGCAGCCCCTCATGGGGACGGCGGGGCACAGATACGCAGTATTTT
CDR3 protein: CASSPSWGRRGTDTQYF

J gene: TRBJ1-6
V gene: TRBV30
clone size: -
D gene: -
CDR3 DNA: TGTGCCTGGAGTGCACCCGGAGGGTTGTTAGTTTCACCCCTCCACTTT
CDR3 protein: CAWSAPGGLLVSPLHF

J gene: TRBJ1-3
V gene: TRBV10-3
clone size: -
D gene: -
CDR3 DNA: TGTGCCATCAGTGAGTCGGGGAGGAGCTCTGGAAACACCATATATTTT
CDR3 protein: CAISESGRSSGNTIYF

J gene: TRBJ2-5
V gene: TRBV7-3
clone size: -
D gene: TRBD2
CDR3 DNA: TGTGCCAGCAGCTTAAGAGCGGGGAATCAAGAGACCCAGTACTTC
CDR3 protein: CASSLRAGNQETQYF

J gene: TRBJ1-1
V gene: TRBV29-1
clone size: -
D gene: -
CDR3 DNA: TGCAGCGTTGACAGGGTGAACACTGAAGCTTTCTTT
CDR3 protein: CSVDRVNTEAFF

J gene: TRBJ2-2
V gene: TRBV7-9
clone size: -
D gene: -
CDR3 DNA: TGTGCCAGCAGCTTGGGGGCTTTCGACACCGGGGAGCTGTTTTTT
CDR3 protein: CASSLGAFDTGELFF

J gene: TRBJ2-3
V gene: TRBV7-2
clone size: -
D gene: TRBD2
CDR3 DNA: TGTGCCAGCAGACTAGCGGGGGGGCCAGATACGCAGTATTTT
CDR3 protein: CASRLAGGPDTQYF

J gene: TRBJ1-5
V gene: TRBV5-6
clone size: few
D gene: -
CDR3 DNA: TGTGCCAGCAGCTTGCAACGGGGCAATCAGCCCCAGCATTTT
CDR3 protein: CASSLQRGNQPQHF

J gene: TRBJ2-3
V gene: TRBV2
clone size: -
D gene: TRBD2
CDR3 DNA: TGTGCCAGCAGACTAGCGGGGGGAACAGATACGCAGTATTTT
CDR3 protein: CASRLAGGTDTQYF

J gene: TRBJ1-6
V gene: TRBV11-2
clone size: -
D gene: TRBD1
CDR3 DNA: TGTGCCAGCAGAGGGTTTCGGACAGGGGCGGCCGTGATTAATTCACCCCTCCACTTT
CDR3 protein: CASRGFRTGAAVINSPLHF

J gene: TRBJ2-2
V gene: TRBV10-3
clone size: -
D gene: -
CDR3 DNA: TGTGCCATCACCCTGCCCACCGGGGAGCTGTTTTTT
CDR3 protein: CAITLPTGELFF

J gene: TRBJ2-1
V gene: TRBV19
clone size: -
D gene: -
CDR3 DNA: TGTGCCAGTAGTATATTCGGCAACTACAATGAGCAGTTCTTC
CDR3 protein: CASSIFGNYNEQFF

J gene: TRBJ2-6
V gene: TRBV4-1
clone size: -
D gene: -
CDR3 DNA: TGCGCCAGCAGCCAGGGCGGACGTCCGGGGGCCAACGTCCTGACTTTC
CDR3 protein: CASSQGGRPGANVLTF

J gene: TRBJ2-1
V gene: TRBV4-3
clone size: -
D gene: TRBD1
CDR3 DNA: TGCGCCAGCAGCCATCCCGGGACAGGGGCCACCAATGAGCAGTTCTTC
CDR3 protein: CASSHPGTGATNEQFF

J gene: TRBJ2-6
V gene: TRBV30
clone size: -
D gene: -
CDR3 DNA: TGTGCCTGGAGTGTCCTCGTTGTGGGGTCAGACTCTGGGGCCAACGTCCTGACTTTC
CDR3 protein: CAWSVLVVGSDSGANVLTF

J gene: TRBJ1-2
V gene: TRBV5-1
clone size: -
D gene: -
CDR3 DNA: TGCGCCAGCAGCACCATAACGGGGCCATCTAACTATGGCTACACCTTC
CDR3 protein: CASSTITGPSNYGYTF

J gene: TRBJ1-2
V gene: TRBV28
clone size: -
D gene: -
CDR3 DNA: TGTGCCAGCATCGGGGGTTATGGCTACACCTTC
CDR3 protein: CASIGGYGYTF

J gene: TRBJ2-1
V gene: TRBV14
clone size: -
D gene: TRBD1
CDR3 DNA: TGTGCCAGCAGCCGAAACCGGGACAGACACGACAATGAGCAGTTCTTC
CDR3 protein: CASSRNRDRHDNEQFF

J gene: TRBJ1-5
V gene: TRBV5-8
clone size: -
D gene: -
CDR3 DNA: TGTGCCAGCAGCTTGGTCGCCGGGTCCCTTAGCAATCAGCCCCAGCATTTT
CDR3 protein: CASSLVAGSLSNQPQHF

J gene: TRBJ2-1
V gene: TRBV9
clone size: once
D gene: TRBD1
CDR3 DNA: TGTGCCAGCAGCGTTTCTGCAGGGGGCCTTAATGAGCAGTTCTTC
CDR3 protein: CASSVSAGGLNEQFF

J gene: TRBJ1-6
V gene: TRBV6-5
clone size: once
D gene: -
CDR3 DNA: TGTGCCAGCATTAAAGGGGGATATAATTCACCCCTCCACTTT
CDR3 protein: CASIKGGYNSPLHF